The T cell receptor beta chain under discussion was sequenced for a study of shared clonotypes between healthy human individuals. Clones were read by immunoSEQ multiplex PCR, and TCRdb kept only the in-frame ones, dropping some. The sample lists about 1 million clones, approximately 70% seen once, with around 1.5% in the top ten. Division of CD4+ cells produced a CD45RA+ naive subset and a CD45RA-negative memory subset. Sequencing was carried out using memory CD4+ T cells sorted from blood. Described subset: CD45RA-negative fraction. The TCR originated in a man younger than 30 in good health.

CDR3: CASSKVMTEGPGELFF. The CDR3 DNA reads TGTGCCAGCAGCAAAGTAATGACAGAAGGGCCCGGGGAGCTGTTTTTT. V usage is TRBV21-1 and J usage is TRBJ2-2; whether TRBD1, the table's D call, matches the DNA was not checked. TRBV21-1 is classified as a pseudogene. The CDR3 is made up of 16 amino acids.